This TCR beta chain was observed in a study of cytomegalovirus exposure and HLA in healthy donors (TCRdb year 2017). Regarding the complete study: In an earlier analysis of around 540 of the donors, approximately 300 Gb of sequence data and 117 million unique TCR beta sequences from 180 million or so T cells were reported. Roughly 310 gigabases of sequencing data and tens of millions of unique TCR sequences were included in an early release covering roughly 700 HLA-typed donors. Of the 300 to 450 genotyped donors, roughly 76% were placed in the genetic ancestry cluster associated with self-reported Caucasian donors. The study aimed to test whether cataloging public T cell receptors could reveal signatures of past pathogen exposure. The study profiled the T cell repertoires of about 720 subjects by immunosequencing and related them to cytomegalovirus serostatus. A separate validation cohort of 100 to 150 different subjects was used in addition to the roughly 620-subject first cohort. High-throughput TCR immunosequencing, statistical association of individual TCRs with disease status, and machine learning were combined to predict cytomegalovirus infection status. A later analysis re-examined previously published TCR beta repertoires from roughly 720 donors and added high-resolution HLA genotyping to investigate patterns of TCR occurrence. The later analysis used no new phenotypic data to find candidate immune exposures, relying instead on TCR beta sequences and their occurrence across donors. An earlier analysis of around 640 of the donors used high-throughput TCR beta sequencing to judge whether each TCR beta V gene segment behaved as functional or pseudogenic. Donor age, sex, ethnicity and CMV serostatus were collected together with the repertoire data. A later genetic analysis took genome-wide SNP genotypes for about 55% of the roughly 700 donors and used that subset as a discovery cohort. All discovery cohort repertoires had been generated using a single sequencing platform. Both class I and class II loci were covered by HLA typing, at four-digit resolution. Typing coverage varied by locus: roughly 620-640 donors for A, B, C, DRB1 and DQB1; approximately 520 for DQA1; 600 to 610 for DPA1; 450 to 480 for DPB1. Because of strong linkage in the cohort, four to six DR-DQ haplotypes were treated as single units for association and clustering. On average, roughly 240,000 unique TCR beta nucleotide sequences were sequenced per donor among 350 to 400 genotyped donors of the cohort, with roughly 18% of those sequences being non-productive.

The cohort consisted of some 670 healthy bone marrow donors. At the time of sampling, every cohort member was nominally healthy, though immune exposures that went unrecorded were likely present. The donor tested CMV seropositive, placing the donor among the 290 or so seropositive members of the cohort. Every donor gave a peripheral blood sample, and the peripheral blood mononuclear cells from that sample were used for TCR beta sequencing. Genomic DNA was extracted from the blood cell samples with the Qiagen DNeasy Blood Extraction Kit. This clone was seen only once. This receptor's antigen is unknown. No quality values exist for individual bases; no much larger clone is one base distant. What the research found in general, with its limitations: Correlated functional status among segregating V segments might be attributable to linkage disequilibrium, but an unknown experimental factor could not be ruled out. In a later analysis, several top co-occurrence clusters were reported to appear linked to parvovirus B19, influenza, CMV and Epstein-Barr virus. Across donors, most TCR sequences were observed very rarely, whereas some public TCRs were present in many individuals. A cluster of highly shared sequence variants was judged likely to be a technical artifact of the sequencing pipeline. According to the authors, the approach could potentially be generalized to other disease states and immunological phenotypes. Three of the identified cytomegalovirus-associated TCR beta chains were confirmed in vitro to be specific for cytomegalovirus antigens. Sequencing depth was assumed to be roughly uniform across donors in the presence/absence analyses, though that assumption may not hold. In a later analysis, TCR association rates were found to vary across HLA loci, with the most associated TCRs seen for DRB1 alleles and the fewest for HLA-C alleles. In a later analysis, HLA-associated TCR beta chains showed more clonal expansion and lower generation probabilities than non-associated chains that were equally common. An association between a missense DCLRE1C variant and V-gene and J-gene trimming of TCR beta chains was found in a later genetic analysis and replicated in an independent cohort. For the cohort, immune exposure information was limited to CMV serostatus. A further reported finding was that TCR beta sequences accurately predicted the HLA-A and HLA-B alleles for most subjects in the first cohort. When HLA alleles, especially DR and DQ, strongly co-occurred, attributing TCR associations to individual alleles was difficult. Cytomegalovirus status was reported to be diagnosed by the classifier with high specificity and sensitivity in both the original and validation cohorts. Compared with the roughly 670-donor mean, donors in an Asian-associated ancestry cluster had fewer N-insertions in productive TCRs, according to a later genetic analysis. The study listed 164 TCR beta chains as associated with cytomegalovirus. A later analysis found that most CMV-associated TCR beta chains appeared HLA-restricted, with HLA associations seemingly driven largely by CMV exposure. Only TCR beta chains were sequenced in this cohort, and the absence of alpha or paired-chain data limited detectable features. Because HLA typing was missing for some donors at each locus, association tests included only the typed subset. At a false discovery rate of 0.05, a later analysis linked around 17,000 TCR beta sequences to specific HLA alleles. In an earlier analysis of some 500 of the donors, most TCR beta V segments appeared in productive rearrangements about 87% or about 30% of the time, broadly matching IMGT annotations. The earlier analysis of around 600 of the donors excluded some 16 rarely observed V segments, including chromosome 9 orphons, because counts were too low.

Library prep was done by the immunoSEQ multiplex PCR assay. A mixture of 60 forward primers for TCR Vbeta segments and 13 reverse primers for TCR Jbeta segments was used in the multiplex PCR. A multiplex PCR assay on genomic DNA amplified the CDR3 region of rearranged TCR beta genes. On the Illumina HiSeq System, the amplified TCR beta libraries were sequenced as 87-base-pair reads. In the paper's pipeline: Across the 666 repertoires, a later analysis counted tens of millions of unique TCR beta chains, roughly 11 million of which were shared by at least two donors. A nearest-neighbor algorithm error-corrected the raw reads and collapsed the reads into unique sequences, merging closely related sequences to remove PCR and sequencing errors. V, D and J gene segments were assigned by aligning CDR3 sequences to IMGT reference sequences. Each retained sequence needed at least a six-nucleotide match to both a V gene segment and a J gene segment. Rearrangements were called productive when the CDR3 lacked stop codons and stayed in frame with V and J; all others were non-productive. CDR3 was defined according to IMGT convention as the region running from the second conserved V-encoded cysteine to the conserved J-encoded phenylalanine. Sequences without an unambiguous match to a single V gene segment were excluded from the earlier analysis of 450 to 650 of the donors. In an earlier analysis of around 590 of the donors, a V segment was called functional when productive rearrangements were above 56.7%, and segregating when the standard deviation between donors exceeded 5%. To diagnose cytomegalovirus status from the catalog of TCR beta chain sequences, a statistical classification framework was built. In a later analysis, V and J genes were assigned by comparing TCR nucleotide sequences against IMGT/GENE-DB human TR gene sequences. A later analysis assigned CDR3 sequences and most-parsimonious VDJ recombination scenarios with the TCRdist pipeline. In a later analysis, every TCR beta chain was defined by the combination of its CDR3 amino acid sequence and its V-gene family, and reads without a unique V-gene family were dropped. A later analysis removed nearly 600 highly shared, low-generation-probability nucleotide sequences to deal with suspected cross-contamination and a sequencing artifact. For each public chain, a later analysis derived a clonal expansion index from normalized ranks of inferred template counts within each repertoire. Generation probabilities in a later analysis came from a VDJ recombination model fitted to out-of-frame rearrangements, and those results were checked against IGoR. A later analysis scored TCR-TCR, TCR-HLA and TCR-CMV co-occurrence with hypergeometric tests, applying a repertoire-size bias correction to TCR pairs. False discovery rates were estimated in a later analysis by permuting HLA or CMV assignments 20 times. In a later analysis, co-occurring TCRs were grouped using DBSCAN, with TCRdist sequence similarity added in when clustering inside HLA-allele-positive subsets. Co-occurrence clustering excluded repertoires with fewer than 30,000 or more than 120,000 public chains, plus five with anomalous nucleotide sharing. Drawn from immuneACCESS, this table holds only the in-frame rearrangements with V and J called that TCRdb kept. Clones are partly lost; checked studies trace under half to an unresolved V gene and leave the rest unexplained. V, J and clone size were drawn from that table, and D and trimming were deduced from the DNA. The sample yields approximately 70,000 clones; about 73% were counted once. The top ten clones comprise roughly 10% of the sample.

This TCR derives from a woman between 45 and 60 years old in good health and CMV-seropositive. The sequenced sample was PBMCs.

The bases are TGCGCCAGCAGCTTGGAGGGCGGGGTCGCGAACACCGGGGAGCTGTTTTTT. This translates into CASSLEGGVANTGELFF. The chain uses TRBV5-1 and TRBJ2-2, with TRBD2 tentatively as D gene (6 bases match). Via the germline V gene, CDR1 is SGHRS and CDR2 YFSETQ. From the cysteine through the phenylalanine, the CDR3 covers 17 amino acids. The sequence is cut down to CDR3 DNA, 51 bases in frame from base 1. Cut back by 0 bases and 0 bases, the V and J ends lie 12 bases apart.